The next 5 T cell receptor beta chains were all read from a single sample in a study of T cell responses to AZD1222 COVID-19 vaccine. The assay was immunoSEQ multiplex PCR, and TCRdb's table has in-frame clones only and misses some. The sample gives some 150,000 clones, 90% of which show up once; 1.5% to 2% is in the top ten. Material: peripheral blood, obtained on day 0 of AZD1222 vaccination. These receptors were collected from an adult in good health.

This sequence joins TRBV10-3 and TRBJ2-7, with D possibly matching TRBD1 (5 bases). Germline V gene sequence: CDR1 ENHRY, CDR2 SYGVKD. The V end lost 10 bases, the J end lost 6 bases, and 16 bases lay between the germline ends. The CDR3 is 12 amino acids. The chain's CDR3 is CATQDSFGEQYF. DNA for the CDR3: TGTGCCACCCAAGACAGTTTTGGCGAGCAGTACTTC.

The V gene is TRBV5-1, the J gene TRBJ1-4; 7 bases line up with TRBD1. Germline loops: CDR1 SGHRS, CDR2 YFSETQ. The CDR3 length is 15 residues. V dropped 5 bases and J dropped 5; count of bases not matched to a gene: 9. The CDR3 DNA is TGCGCCAGCAGGTGGTGGGTCAGGGGGAATGAAAAACTGTTTTTT. Its protein product is CASRWWVRGNEKLFF.

V gene TRBV28 combines with J gene TRBJ1-4; D is ambiguous. CDR1 and CDR2 from the germline V gene are MDHEN and SYDVKM. The CDR3 covers 14 residues. V was shortened by 7 bases and J by 8 bases, with 17 bases between the two germline ends. In nucleotides, the CDR3 is TGTGCCAGCACCTCATTCCAGATAAGGGAAAAACTGTTTTTT. It yields the protein CASTSFQIREKLFF.

The rearrangement uses TRBV19 and TRBJ1-5, with a tentative D call TRBD1 (6 bases). Trimming pared 1 base from V and 3 bases from J, leaving 10 bases between. The CDR3 is made up of 15 amino acids. CDR1 is LNHDA, CDR2 SQIVND, per germline (reference sequence). In nucleotides, the CDR3 is TGTGCCAGTAGTATAGCCAGGGGTTCCAATCAGCCCCAGCATTTT. Its protein is CASSIARGSNQPQHF.

The rearrangement links TRBV27 to TRBJ2-5, with 12 bases lining up with TRBD2. J gave up 7 bases and V 6 bases, and 6 bases lay outside the gene matches. Germline V gene sequence: CDR1 MNHEY, CDR2 SMNVEV (reference sequence). The length of the CDR3 is 14 residues. The DNA of the CDR3 is TGTGCCAGCAGACTAGCGGGAGGTCTAAGGACCCAGTACTTC. It is translated as CASRLAGGLRTQYF.